There are many counts of the clone carrying this T cell receptor (beta chain). The antigen is unknown. TCRdb processed the 5' RACE reads anew with MiXCR; each CDR3 protein has one entry. The sample lists some 30,000 distinct CDR3 sequences; about 5% were seen once. V lost 1 base, J lost 7 bases, and 11 bases lay in between. The CDR3 has 14 residues. CDR1 and CDR2 (germline): LGHDT, YNNKEL (reference sequence). This sample is drawn from a study of early T cells in non-severe SARS-CoV-2 infection. Study findings and constraints: CD4 and private specificities were missed by VDJdb matching, which favored anti-spike CD8 responses.

Material: whole blood, obtained at baseline. This clonotype was sampled from an adult who was a healthcare worker with PCR-confirmed SARS-CoV-2 infection or an uninfected control (not recorded which). The chain recombines TRBV3-1 with TRBJ1-5; D ambiguous. CDR3 nucleotide sequence: TGTGCCAGCAGCCAAGGGACGGGAGGACAGCCCCAGCATTTT. It translates to CASSQGTGGQPQHF.